Ten or more counts support the clone carrying this T cell receptor beta chain. Antigen specificity is unknown. This sample is drawn from a study of T-cell memory formation after mild COVID-19. TCRdb re-called the 5' RACE reads with MiXCR, one entry per CDR3 protein. Here the sample spans 340,000 or so distinct CDR3 sequences, about an eighth being singletons. Notes on the study in general: Some responding clones appeared in pre-infection memory, suggesting cross-reactive memory joined.

This sequence was found in a young man who had mild COVID-19 (a few samples of this study predate the infection). Cell type and time point are not known. The sample taken for sequencing was PBMCs or a T cell subset sorted from them (not recorded which).

CDR3 DNA sequence: TGCGCCAGCAGCCAAGATCCCCCAGGGGGCCACTCACCCCTCCACTTT. Protein product: CASSQDPPGGHSPLHF. V and J are TRBV4-1 and TRBJ1-6; 8 bases align to TRBD1. This CDR3 is 16 amino acids long. V shed 0 bases and J 10 bases; nucleotides not matched to a gene: 8. The germline V gene has CDR1 MGHRA and CDR2 YSYEKL.